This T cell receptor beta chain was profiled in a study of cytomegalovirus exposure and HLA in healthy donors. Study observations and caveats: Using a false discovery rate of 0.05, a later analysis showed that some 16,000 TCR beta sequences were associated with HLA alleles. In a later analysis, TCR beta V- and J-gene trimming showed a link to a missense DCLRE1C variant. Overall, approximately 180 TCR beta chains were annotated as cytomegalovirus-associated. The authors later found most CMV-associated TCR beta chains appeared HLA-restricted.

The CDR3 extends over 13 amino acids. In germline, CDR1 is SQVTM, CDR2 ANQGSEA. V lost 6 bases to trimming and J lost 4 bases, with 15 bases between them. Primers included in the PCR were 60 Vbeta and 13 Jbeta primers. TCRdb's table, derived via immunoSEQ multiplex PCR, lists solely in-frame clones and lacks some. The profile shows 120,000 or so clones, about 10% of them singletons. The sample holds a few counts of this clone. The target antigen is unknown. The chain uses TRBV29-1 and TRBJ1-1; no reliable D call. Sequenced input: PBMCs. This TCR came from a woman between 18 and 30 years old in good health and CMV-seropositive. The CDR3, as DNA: TGCAGCGTCGTGGAGCAATCGGGCACTGAAGCTTTCTTT. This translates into CSVVEQSGTEAFF. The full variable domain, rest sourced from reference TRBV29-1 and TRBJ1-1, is SAVISQKPSRDICQRGTSLTIQCQVDSQVTMMFWYRQQPGQSLTLIATANQGSEATYESGFVIDKFPISRPNLTFSTLTVSNMSPEDSSIYLCSVVEQSGTEAFFGQGTRLTVV.